This T cell receptor (beta chain) was documented in a study of cytomegalovirus exposure and HLA in healthy donors. This CDR3 region has 13 residues. V shed 5 bases, J shed 3 bases, and the junction held 3 bases outside the gene matches. Germline loops: CDR1 SGHTA, CDR2 FQGNSA. Primers included in the PCR were 60 Vbeta and 13 Jbeta primers. Here immunoSEQ multiplex PCR was the method, and the copy in TCRdb shows in-frame clones only, minus some. The table lists approximately 120,000 clones. The gene calls are TRBV7-2 and TRBJ2-5, with TRBD1 matching 7 bases. Sequenced: PBMCs. This clonotype was obtained from a man aged 18 to 30 in good health and CMV-seronegative. The CDR3 here is CASSTGTEETQYF. In DNA form, the CDR3 reads TGTGCCAGCAGCACTGGGACAGAAGAGACCCAGTACTTC. Looking up the rest from reference TRBV7-2 and TRBJ2-5 gives the full variable domain: GAGVSQSPSNKVTEKGKDVELRCDPISGHTALYWYRQSLGQGLEFLIYFQGNSAPDKSGLPSDRFSAERTGGSVSTLTIQRTQQEDSAVYLCASSTGTEETQYFGPGTRLLVL.